What follows are 23 T cell receptor beta chains derived from one specimen sequenced in a study of blood T cell repertoires in COVID-19. The table came from immunoSEQ multiplex PCR; TCRdb's copy has only in-frame clones and leaves some out. The profile shows approximately 400,000 clones, around 83% of them singletons. The material sequenced was PBMCs or T cells enriched from blood (not recorded which). The receptor set was obtained from a woman between 50 and 59 years old who had recovered from COVID-19.

The CDR3 here is CSASPPGAGELFF. In nucleotides, the CDR3 is TGCAGTGCTAGTCCCCCAGGGGCCGGGGAGCTGTTTTTT. The V call is TRBV20-1, the J call TRBJ2-2; possibly TRBD1 for D (6 bases). The CDR3 totals 13 residues. V lost 3 bases, J lost 6 bases, and 11 bases lay in between. From germline, CDR1 is DFQATT and CDR2 SNEGSKA (reference sequence).

This rearrangement joins TRBV5-1 to TRBJ2-5, with D hard to call. The CDR3 has 13 residues. V dropped 4 bases and J dropped 1 base, with 8 bases sitting between them. The germline V gene encodes CDR1 SGHRS and CDR2 YFSETQ. CDR3 loop: CASSTTSQETQYF. CDR3 bases: TGCGCCAGCAGCACTACGTCCCAAGAGACCCAGTACTTC.

V usage is TRBV19 and J usage is TRBJ1-2, with D perhaps matching TRBD1 (6 bases). Per the germline V gene, CDR1 is LNHDA and CDR2 is SQIVND (reference sequence). Trimming took off 3 bases at V and 3 bases at J, with 17 bases between the two ends. This CDR3 is built from 16 residues. CDR3 DNA sequence: TGTGCCAGTAGTATTATGGGGGCAGGCACTCACTATGGCTACACCTTC. As protein: CASSIMGAGTHYGYTF.

The CDR3 DNA follows: TGTGCCACCAGCAGCCTACGAGTGAACACTGAAGCTTTCTTT. This codes for CATSSLRVNTEAFF. V and J are TRBV15 and TRBJ1-1; unclear D gene. The CDR3 runs to 14 residues. V was clipped by 3 bases and J by 0 bases, with 8 bases between them. Germline assignment: CDR1 LNHNV and CDR2 YYDKDF (reference sequence).

The genes are TRBV3-1 (or the pseudogene TRBV3-2) and TRBJ2-2, with D tentatively TRBD1 (6 bases). The germline V and J ends were trimmed by 4 bases and 0 bases, with 15 bases remaining between them. This CDR3 is built from 17 residues. Germline loops: CDR1 LGHDT, CDR2 YNNKEL (reference sequence). The CDR3 region is CASSRGWGPSNTGELFF. CDR3 nucleotides: TGTGCCAGCAGCCGCGGGTGGGGGCCCTCGAACACCGGGGAGCTGTTTTTT.

This rearrangement joins TRBV2 to TRBJ1-1; a weak D match, TRBD1 (5 bases). Germline loops: CDR1 SNHLY, CDR2 FYNNEI. CDR3 length: 13 amino acids. V lost 9 bases, J lost 2 bases, and 13 bases lay in between. CDR3 amino acids: CASRSDINTEAFF. The CDR3, as DNA: TGTGCCAGTAGATCGGACATCAACACTGAAGCTTTCTTT.

This chain joins TRBV15 and TRBJ2-1; D is possibly TRBD2 (6 bases). The CDR3 runs to 19 residues. With 3 bases removed from V and 0 bases from J, the gap between germline ends came to 21 bases. Per the germline V gene, CDR1 is LNHNV and CDR2 is YYDKDF (reference sequence). CDR3 sequence reads: CATSRAARFGGSSYNEQFF. The CDR3 DNA reads as TGTGCCACCAGCAGGGCCGCCCGCTTCGGAGGGAGCTCCTACAATGAGCAGTTCTTC.

The rearrangement links TRBV30 to TRBJ1-1; D possibly corresponds to TRBD1 (5 bases). Germline values: CDR1 GTSNPN, CDR2 SVGIG (reference sequence). With 5 bases removed from V and 0 bases from J, the gap between germline ends came to 13 bases. The CDR3 totals 14 residues. CDR3: CAWGGDSMNTEAFF. The CDR3 region has the DNA TGTGCCTGGGGGGGGGACTCCATGAACACTGAAGCTTTCTTT.

CDR3 protein: CASSSTPTGRNNSPLHF. DNA for the CDR3: TGTGCCAGCAGCTCCACGCCGACAGGGAGGAATAATTCACCCCTCCACTTT. V is TRBV7-2 and J is TRBJ1-6; 7 nucleotides line up with TRBD1. The junction had 11 bases not matched to a gene; V was cut back by 4 bases and J by 5 bases. Germline CDR1 and CDR2: SGHTA and FQGNSA. The CDR3 covers 17 residues.

The rearrangement joins TRBV7-2 to TRBJ2-1, with 12 nucleotides matching TRBD2. V dropped 1 base and J dropped 2; count of bases not matched to a gene: 6. Germline CDR1 is SGHTA and CDR2 is FQGNSA. This CDR3 spans 18 amino acids. DNA for the CDR3: TGTGCCAGCAGCTTAGAAGCCCCTAGCGGGAGGGCCTACAATGAGCAGTTCTTC. Translation: CASSLEAPSGRAYNEQFF.

This clone has a single count. V gene TRBV2 combines with J gene TRBJ1-1, with D perhaps TRBD1 (5 bases). Per the germline V gene, CDR1 is SNHLY and CDR2 is FYNNEI. V dropped 8 bases and J dropped 7 bases, with 23 bases sitting between them. The CDR3 loop spans 15 amino acids. As DNA, the CDR3 is TGTGCCAGCCACGGTCCCGTAAGCAGACAGTTTGAAGCTTTCTTT. Amino acid sequence: CASHGPVSRQFEAFF.

The chain employs TRBV6-6 and TRBJ2-7; perhaps TRBD1 as D (6 bases). CDR1 and CDR2 (germline): MNHNY, SVGAGI (reference sequence). This CDR3 spans 16 amino acids. The V end lost 1 base, the J end lost 3 bases, and 16 bases lay between the germline ends. CDR3 region: CASSYFEDSFRYEQYF. The CDR3 DNA reads TGTGCCAGCAGTTACTTCGAGGACAGCTTTCGCTACGAGCAGTACTTC.

This chain links TRBV6-5 with TRBJ1-1; 8 nucleotides match TRBD1. The CDR3 is made up of 13 amino acids. Germline CDR1 reads MNHEY; CDR2 reads SVGAGI. The trim removed 6 bases at V and 3 bases at J, leaving 3 bases unmatched. CDR3 sequence: CASSVDRDTEAFF. CDR3 coding DNA: TGTGCCAGCAGCGTGGACAGGGACACTGAAGCTTTCTTT.

The gene calls are TRBV5-1 and TRBJ1-1; no definite D call. The CDR3 is 14 residues long. The germline V and J ends were trimmed by 0 bases and 0 bases, with 6 bases remaining between them. The germline V gene encodes CDR1 SGHRS and CDR2 YFSETQ. The CDR3 loop reads CASSLGAMNTEAFF. Here the CDR3 DNA reads TGCGCCAGCAGCTTGGGGGCTATGAACACTGAAGCTTTCTTT.

The genes are TRBV6-6 and TRBJ2-7; the D is unclear. V shed 6 bases and J shed 5 bases, with 17 bases lying between them. There are 14 residues in the CDR3. Germline V gene sequence: CDR1 MNHNY, CDR2 SVGAGI (reference sequence). The CDR3 here is CASSYDTPLNEQYF. CDR3 nucleotides: TGTGCCAGCAGCTATGACACCCCACTTAACGAGCAGTACTTC.

The gene calls are TRBV27 and TRBJ2-3; 15 bases line up with TRBD2. V was pared by 5 bases and J by 1 base, with 10 bases of the junction left unmatched. The CDR3 contains 19 residues. Germline loops: CDR1 MNHEY, CDR2 SMNVEV (reference sequence). DNA of the CDR3: TGTGCCAGCAGTCCCTCCGGGACTAGCGGGAGGCCAGGCACAGATACGCAGTATTTT. Amino acids: CASSPSGTSGRPGTDTQYF.

A note on this clone: Other DNA sequences in this sample translate to the same CDR3. This rearrangement joins TRBV27 to TRBJ1-5; D is unresolved. Germline V gives CDR1 MNHEY, CDR2 SMNVEV (reference sequence). V lost 5 bases and J lost 1, with 3 bases in between. This CDR3 has 12 residues. In nucleotides, the CDR3 is TGTGCCAGCAGTCCGAGCAATCAGCCCCAGCATTTT. This sequence encodes CASSPSNQPQHF.

The chain links TRBV7-9 to TRBJ1-5, with D possibly matching TRBD1 (5 bases). The CDR3 length is 14 residues. Trimming cost V 1 base and J 8 bases, with 12 bases left between them. Germline V CDR1 and CDR2: SEHNR, FQNEAQ (reference sequence). The CDR3 sequence: CASSLVGGGEPQHF. The CDR3 nucleotides read TGTGCCAGCAGCTTAGTCGGGGGAGGGGAGCCCCAGCATTTT.

This sequence joins TRBV11-2 and TRBJ1-5; TRBD1 is a possible D gene (6 bases). V dropped 5 bases and J dropped 11 bases, with 13 bases sitting between them. The V gene's germline CDR1 is SGHAT and CDR2 FQNNGV. The CDR3 runs to 12 residues. CDR3 DNA: TGTGCCAGCAGCCTAATAGAGGGGGCCCAGCATTTT. It codes for CASSLIEGAQHF.

This clone was recorded a few times. The rearrangement uses TRBV5-1 and TRBJ2-4; TRBD2 matches 8 bases. CDR1 is SGHRS, CDR2 YFSETQ, per germline. J gave up 5 bases and V 1 base, and 2 bases lay outside the gene matches. This CDR3 has 14 amino acids. The CDR3 DNA reads as TGCGCCAGCAGCTTGACTAGCGGTCAAAACATTCAGTACTTC. Translated: CASSLTSGQNIQYF.

V usage is TRBV9 and J usage is TRBJ2-1; 8 bases are a match to TRBD2. From germline, CDR1 is SGDLS and CDR2 YYNGEE. The CDR3 covers 14 residues. V lost 5 bases, J lost 8 bases, and 9 bases stayed unmatched. CDR3 DNA: TGTGCCAGCAGTCTAGCGGCCGGGGGGGATGAGCAGTTCTTC. Amino acids: CASSLAAGGDEQFF.

The genes are TRBV2 and TRBJ2-3; the D is unclear. Germline assignment: CDR1 SNHLY and CDR2 FYNNEI. V was trimmed by 6 bases and J by 5 bases, leaving 12 bases between them. The CDR3 length is 13 residues. The CDR3 loop is CASSDAGVDTQYF. The CDR3 DNA reads TGTGCCAGCAGCGACGCAGGTGTAGATACGCAGTATTTT.

The sample holds one count of this clone. The V call is TRBV6-2 or TRBV6-3, the J call TRBJ2-7, with 8 bases aligning to TRBD2. Trimming took 5 bases from V and 5 from J; bases not matched to a gene: 11. The CDR3 sequence is 15 residues long. Germline loops: CDR1 MNHEY, CDR2 SVGEGT. CDR3 bases: TGTGCCAGCAGTGCTACGGGAGGGGGTAACAACGAGCAGTACTTC. Amino acid sequence: CASSATGGGNNEQYF.